The text below deals with one TCR beta chain. In its sample, this clonotype was seen many times. No cognate antigen has been identified for it. Per-base quality was not reported, and no clone a single base away is much larger than it. These data originate in a study of neurological immune-mediated disorders (dated by TCRdb to about 2019). Background for the entire study: Peripheral blood TCR-beta repertoires from patients with HTLV-I-associated myelopathy (HAM/TSP), patients with multiple sclerosis, and healthy controls were compared in the study using UMI-based sequencing. Longitudinal samples, technical triplicates and paired sorted CD4+ and CD8+ T-cell subsets, alongside PBMC samples, were included among the approximately 98 TCR-beta libraries. Of the roughly 71 subjects in the cohort, around 15 were HAM/TSP patients, around 35 were multiple sclerosis patients, and some 20 were healthy controls. Paper-wide results and their limitations: TCR clonal expansion was greatest in HAM/TSP patients and smallest in MS patients, who ranked below even healthy controls. No identical CDR3 amino acid sequences were found to be shared among expanded clones across subjects, suggesting that TCR-beta repertoires were private in all groups.

cDNA was synthesized by template-switch 5'RACE using a primer carrying a 10-nucleotide random unique molecular identifier by which each TCR transcript was tagged. Every sequencing run covered 15-18 subjects and yielded more than 160 million TCR-beta sequences. The RNeasy kit was used to extract total RNA. The KAPA Real-time Library Amplification kit was used to amplify TCR-beta VDJ regions with primers targeting the TCR constant region and the 5'RACE anchor. Sample indexes and Illumina adaptors were added in a first PCR, and a second PCR then increased library yield. The roughly 650 bp TCR product was size-selected on a 2% E-gel SizeSelection system after Ampure bead purification. Before pooling, library quality was assessed on a Bioanalyzer, concentration was determined with Qubit, and library quantification was performed with the Kapa Library Quantification kit. An Illumina HiSeq 2500 was used to sequence the libraries paired-end at 2 x 150 bp. To increase sequence diversity, about 23-30% phiX was spiked into each library pool. The study's processing was this. Quality-filtered reads were processed with the UMI-based MiGEC pipeline, which removed over 75% of raw TCR sequences during error correction. IMGT germline references were used for alignment of VDJ genes, and clonotypes were defined by a unique CDR3 amino acid sequence together with V-J genes. Clonal expansion, Shannon diversity and CDR3 relatedness (CalcPairwiseDistances, ClusterSamples) were evaluated with VDJtools, and phylogenetic trees were built with CLCbio workbench. Expanded clones were defined as having at least 8 unique UMIs, based on coefficient-of-variation modelling across technical triplicates. The raw public reads went through TCRdb reprocessing: fastp at Q25, MiXCR clone calling, in-frame beta chains kept. CDR3 protein sequences are deduplicated, and each keeps its most common genes and DNA. The V and J calls, along with clone size, are taken from TCRdb and not from the paper's own processing. This sample comprises tens of thousands of distinct CDR3 sequences, around 5% of them detected only once. The ten largest account for 8.5% to 10% of the sample.

The CDR3 holds 17 amino acids from the cysteine to the phenylalanine. Left in the record is the CDR3 DNA by itself, 51 bases read in frame from the first base. Ends trimmed: V by 5 bases, J by 2 bases; bases unmatched to a gene: 8. Reading the germline V gene gives CDR1 MNHEY and CDR2 SVGAGI. The healthy controls were volunteers from a blood bank in Maryland, USA. Sorted-subset TCR libraries were prepared from under 1.1 million sorted CD4+ or CD8+ T cells. Peripheral blood underwent Ficoll-Hypaque density gradient centrifugation to isolate PBMCs, which were then cryopreserved in liquid nitrogen. Paired sorted CD4+ and CD8+ subsets came from healthy controls, HAM/TSP patients and MS patients.

This TCR was sampled from a man between 18 and 29 years old in good health. The source material was CD4+ T cells from blood. The chain couples TRBV6-5 to TRBJ1-3; TRBD1 lines up with 11 middle nucleotides. The DNA sequence is TGTGCCAGCAGTCGAAAACCGGGACAGGGGGCTGGAAACACCATATATTTT. Its translation reads: CASSRKPGQGAGNTIYF.